This is a list of T cell receptor beta chains from one sample in a study of OX40 agonist ivuxolimab in advanced cancers. Clones were sequenced by immunoSEQ multiplex PCR, and TCRdb holds only the in-frame ones, with some missing. The sample shows roughly 28,000 clones, under 90% of them seen only once. This sample comprised CD4+ or CD8+ T cells sorted from blood, obtained in a trial of the OX40 agonist ivuxolimab. These receptors originate from an adult with an advanced solid tumor such as melanoma, head and neck, liver or kidney cancer. Both conserved end residues are part of each CDR3. Each record gives: clone size, D gene, V gene, J gene, CDR3 DNA, CDR3 protein. A D gene is named only where the DNA matches it firmly. The listing skips clone size in some rows; elsewhere it reads once, few, many or a size class.

NA	NA	TRBV11-2	TRBJ1-1	TGTGCCAGCAGCTTGCGGACAGACCCGAACACTGAAGCTTTCTTT	CASSLRTDPNTEAFF
NA	TRBD2	TRBV29-1	TRBJ2-7	TGCAGCGTGCTTAGCGGGGCCTACGAGCAGTACTTC	CSVLSGAYEQYF
NA	TRBD1	TRBV6-6	TRBJ2-6	TGTGCCAGCAGTCTACAGGGGGATGGTGGGGCCAACGTCCTGACTTTC	CASSLQGDGGANVLTF
NA	NA	TRBV7-9	TRBJ1-1	TGTGCCAGCAGCCCCGGGGGCCTGGACACTGAAGCTTTCTTT	CASSPGGLDTEAFF
few	TRBD2	TRBV20-1	TRBJ2-4	TGCAGTGCTAGAGAAGAGGGGAGGGTGTACTTC	CSAREEGRVYF
NA	TRBD1	TRBV5-1	TRBJ2-3	TGCGCCAGCAGCAGTTTGTTACAGGGGGCGCGCACAGATACGCAGTATTTT	CASSSLLQGARTDTQYF
NA	NA	TRBV4-1	TRBJ2-7	TGCGCCAGCAGCCAAGAAGGGGGTATGACAGAGTACTTC	CASSQEGGMTEYF
few	TRBD2	TRBV5-1	TRBJ2-1	TGCGCCAGCAGCCCGAGCGGGGGGGCCTTTGGTGAGCAGTTCTTC	CASSPSGGAFGEQFF
NA	TRBD1	TRBV20-1	TRBJ2-7	TGCAGTGCAAGGACAGGTCCGCAGCAGTACTTC	CSARTGPQQYF
NA	NA	TRBV4-1	TRBJ1-2	TGCGCCAGCAGCCCCGACGTAAGCCCTCCTAATAACTATGGCTACACCTTC	CASSPDVSPPNNYGYTF
NA	NA	TRBV27	TRBJ1-2	TGTGCCAGCAGCCACAGTGGTGGAGGGGATGGCTACACCTTC	CASSHSGGGDGYTF
NA	NA	TRBV7-9	TRBJ2-2	TGTGCCAGCAGTTTCAAGGCCGGGGAGCTGTTTTTT	CASSFKAGELFF
NA	TRBD1	TRBV7-9	TRBJ1-2	TGTGCCAGCAGCTTAGTGGGACAGGATAGAAACTATGGCTACACCTTC	CASSLVGQDRNYGYTF
NA	NA	TRBV5-4	TRBJ2-3	TGTGCCAGCAGCTTGGCCGATACGCAGTATTTT	CASSLADTQYF
medium-sized	NA	TRBV7-9	TRBJ1-1	TGTGCCAGCAGCTTAGGAGGGAGGAACACTGAAGCTTTCTTT	CASSLGGRNTEAFF
NA	NA	TRBV7-6	TRBJ2-2	TGTGCCAGCAGCTTGTTAGGGGGTGTCGGCGGGGAGCTGTTTTTT	CASSLLGGVGGELFF
NA	TRBD1	TRBV7-8	TRBJ1-2	TGTGCCAGCAGTTTGGCCGGACGGACAGGGTATGGCTACACCTTC	CASSLAGRTGYGYTF
NA	TRBD2	TRBV13	TRBJ2-3	TGTGCCAGCAGCTTAGGCCTAGCGGGCCCCACAGATACGCAGTATTTT	CASSLGLAGPTDTQYF
few	NA	TRBV4-1	TRBJ1-3	TGCGCCAGCAGCCAAGTTTGGGAAACAGGGTTTAGCTCTGGAAACACCATATATTTT	CASSQVWETGFSSGNTIYF
NA	TRBD2	TRBV4-1	TRBJ2-1	TGCGCCAGCAGCCAAGGGGGACTAAACCACAATGAGCAGTTCTTC	CASSQGGLNHNEQFF
NA	TRBD1	TRBV4-1	TRBJ2-7	TGCGCCAGCAGCCAAATGGGACAGGGGGGTTACGAGCAGTACTTC	CASSQMGQGGYEQYF
NA	TRBD1	TRBV2	TRBJ2-7	TGTGCCAGCAGTGGGGACAGGGGGATTGGCGAGCAGTACTTC	CASSGDRGIGEQYF
once	NA	TRBV4-1	TRBJ1-2	TGCGCCAGCAGCCAGCCCGGACTGGAACGGTTAGCCTTC	CASSQPGLERLAF
NA	NA	TRBV7-6	TRBJ2-1	TGTGCCGTACGGGCCTACAATGAGCAGTTCTTC	CAVRAYNEQFF
NA	NA	TRBV12-5	TRBJ1-1	TGTGCTAGTGGTTTGTACCCCTGGGGGCGGAAGACCGGGACGGATAACACTGAAGCTTTCTTT	CASGLYPWGRKTGTDNTEAFF
NA	NA	TRBV19	TRBJ1-1	TGTGCCAGTAGTATCCTGGGCACTGAAGCTTTCTTT	CASSILGTEAFF
once	TRBD2	TRBV5-1	TRBJ2-1	TGCGCCAGCAGCCAGGGCCTAGCGGGGGACAATGAGCAGTTCTTC	CASSQGLAGDNEQFF
NA	NA	TRBV5-1	TRBJ2-3	TGCGCCAGCAGCCCCCCGGACAAGGGGGGGTTGGATACGCAGTATTTT	CASSPPDKGGLDTQYF
NA	NA	TRBV29-1	TRBJ1-3	TGCAGCGTTGGGTACGGCTCTGGAAACACCATATATTTT	CSVGYGSGNTIYF
once	NA	TRBV19	TRBJ1-5	TGTGCCAGTAGTATTCAAGGAGTTAGGGAAAATCAGCCCCAGCATTTT	CASSIQGVRENQPQHF
NA	NA	TRBV5-1	TRBJ2-1	TGCGCCAGCAGCCTCCTTAGTGGGGGCGACAATGAGCAGTTCTTC	CASSLLSGGDNEQFF